The 26 T cell receptor beta chains given below trace back to one sample, sequenced in a study of T cell repertoires in cytomegalovirus infection. Their cognate antigens are unknown. TCRdb passed the reads through MiXCR, listing each CDR3 protein once. The data contain about 400,000 distinct CDR3 sequences, roughly a third of them seen just once; the ten biggest clones take up about 13%. Material: cultured PBMCs, obtained from culture after CMV antigen stimulation. The receptors were sampled from a human donor in good health (CMV status not recorded). Some clones in this sample may be carry-over from other donors' samples.

This chain joins TRBV3-1 and TRBJ1-3; D is uncertain. V lost 1 base and J lost 0, with 7 bases in between. Germline V gene data show CDR1 as LGHDT and CDR2 as YNNKEL (reference sequence). This CDR3 comprises 15 residues. The CDR3 sequence: CASSQGPGSGNTIYF. The DNA of the CDR3 is TGTGCCAGCAGCCAAGGACCGGGCTCTGGAAACACCATATATTTT.

This clonotype was seen many times. An end of the junction does not agree with germline; a read error may underlie this. V and J are TRBV12-3 or TRBV12-4 and TRBJ1-1; D perhaps matches TRBD1 (5 bases). CDR3 length: 14 amino acids. CDR3 DNA: TGCGCCAGCAGCTCGGGGACTTTGAACACTGAAGCTTTCTTT. Amino acid sequence: CASSSGTLNTEAFF.

The genes are TRBV19 and TRBJ2-5, with TRBD2 matching 7 bases. V shed 5 bases and J 0 bases; nucleotides not matched to a gene: 9. The CDR3 spans 16 residues. Looked up from germline, CDR1 is LNHDA and CDR2 is SQIVND (reference sequence). The CDR3 nucleotides read TGTGCCAGTAGTCTGCTGGCTAGCGGTTACCAAGAGACCCAGTACTTC. As protein: CASSLLASGYQETQYF. Full variable domain (missing parts from reference TRBV19 and TRBJ2-5): DGGITQSPKYLFRKEGQNVTLSCEQNLNHDAMYWYRQDPGQGLRLIYYSQIVNDFQKGDIAEGYSVSREKKESFPLTVTSAQKNPTAFYLCASSLLASGYQETQYFGPGTRLLVL.

This clonotype showed up just once. The chain has TRBV7-2 and TRBJ2-1, with 8 bases lining up with TRBD1. The germline CDR1 and CDR2 sequences are SGHTA and FQGNSA. With V trimmed by 10 bases and J by 5 bases, 7 bases remained unmatched. The CDR3 sequence is 13 residues long. CDR3 residues: CATRGLGHNEQFF. The CDR3 DNA reads TGTGCCACCAGGGGGCTGGGGCACAATGAGCAGTTCTTC.

Only a few counts were recorded for this clonotype. The V gene is TRBV6-6, the J gene TRBJ2-7; TRBD2 matches at 13 bases. The trim removed 6 bases at V and 0 bases at J, leaving 5 bases unmatched. Germline assignment: CDR1 MNHNY and CDR2 SVGAGI (reference sequence). There are 16 residues in the CDR3. CDR3 nucleotides: TGTGCCAGCAGCCGGGGACTAGCGGGATCCTCCTACGAGCAGTACTTC. Protein sequence: CASSRGLAGSSYEQYF.

The V gene is TRBV5-1, the J gene TRBJ2-1, with TRBD2 as a possible D gene (5 bases). The CDR3 totals 11 residues. V lost 4 bases, J lost 9 bases, and 8 bases lay in between. CDR1 SGHRS and CDR2 YFSETQ come from the germline V gene. CDR3 DNA sequence: TGCGCCAGCAGCACGGCGGGTGAGCAGTTCTTC. Translating gives CASSTAGEQFF. Combining the CDR3 with reference TRBV5-1 and TRBJ2-1 gives the whole variable domain KAGVTQTPRYLIKTRGQQVTLSCSPISGHRSVSWYQQTPGQGLQFLFEYFSETQRNKGNFPGRFSGRQFSNSRSEMNVSTLELGDSALYLCASSTAGEQFFGPGTRLTVL.

The sample holds many counts of this clonotype. The rearrangement links TRBV27 to TRBJ2-2; D is unclear. The CDR3 extends over 14 amino acids. Between the trimmed V and J ends, which lost 3 bases and 5 bases, there was a span of 10 bases. In germline, CDR1 is MNHEY, CDR2 SMNVEV (reference sequence). CDR3 protein: CASSFVVPTGELFF. CDR3 nucleotides: TGTGCCAGCAGTTTTGTGGTGCCAACCGGGGAGCTGTTTTTT.

CDR3 sequence reads: CATSQGGSDTQYF. CDR3 in DNA: TGTGCCACCAGCCAGGGAGGATCAGATACGCAGTATTTT. The chain combines TRBV15 with TRBJ2-3, with D maybe TRBD2 (6 bases). Germline CDR1 and CDR2: LNHNV and YYDKDF (reference sequence). Trimming took 5 bases from V and 4 from J, leaving 10 bases between them. CDR3 size: 13 residues.

In DNA form, the CDR3 reads TGCGCCAGCAGCCTCATATGGACTAGCGGGAGGGGGGGGGAGCTGTTTTTT. This translates into CASSLIWTSGRGGELFF. The chain joins TRBV4-1 to TRBJ2-2, with TRBD2 identical over 15 bases. J was trimmed by 8 bases and V by 4 bases; bases with no gene match: 8. CDR3 length equals 17 residues. CDR1 is MGHRA, CDR2 YSYEKL, per germline.

This clonotype was observed a few times. This rearrangement joins TRBV5-1 to TRBJ1-1, with 8 bases matching TRBD1. V lost 1 base to trimming and J lost 4 bases; unmatched junction nucleotides: 6. The CDR3 spans 15 residues. The germline CDR1 and CDR2 sequences are SGHRS and YFSETQ. The CDR3 bases are TGCGCCAGCAGCTTGTATCAGGGGGCGATCACTGAAGCTTTCTTT. This sequence encodes CASSLYQGAITEAFF. Drawing the rest from reference TRBV5-1 and TRBJ1-1, the complete variable domain is KAGVTQTPRYLIKTRGQQVTLSCSPISGHRSVSWYQQTPGQGLQFLFEYFSETQRNKGNFPGRFSGRQFSNSRSEMNVSTLELGDSALYLCASSLYQGAITEAFFGQGTRLTVV.

The rearrangement joins TRBV6-2 or TRBV6-3 to TRBJ2-1; perhaps TRBD2 as D (6 bases). V lost 4 bases and J lost 7, with 14 bases in between. CDR1 and CDR2 (germline): MNHEY, SVGEGT. CDR3 size: 14 residues. CDR3 nucleotide sequence: TGTGCCAGCAGTTCCGCGGGAAGGATAAATGAGCAGTTCTTC. Protein sequence: CASSSAGRINEQFF.

The V gene is TRBV11-2, the J gene TRBJ2-1; 10 nucleotides line up with TRBD2. The CDR3 has 16 residues. CDR1 and CDR2 from the germline V gene are SGHAT and FQNNGV. The J segment lost 9 bases and the V segment lost 1 base, leaving 9 bases of the junction unmatched. The CDR3 region is CASSLVGLAGVGEQFF. The CDR3, as DNA: TGTGCCAGCAGCTTAGTTGGGCTAGCGGGAGTCGGTGAGCAGTTCTTC.

The V gene is TRBV20-1, the J gene TRBJ1-5; possible D gene TRBD1, 6 bases. Trimming took off 6 bases at V and 7 bases at J, with 16 bases between the two ends. Per germline, CDR1 DFQATT and CDR2 SNEGSKA (reference sequence). The CDR3 length is 13 residues. CDR3: CSAKGGYEQPQHF. The CDR3 DNA sequence: TGCAGTGCAAAGGGGGGGTATGAACAGCCCCAGCATTTT.

The chain's CDR3 is CASSSPGQGWWSYEQYF. CDR3 DNA sequence: TGTGCCAGCAGTTCACCGGGACAGGGTTGGTGGTCCTACGAGCAGTACTTC. This sequence joins TRBV28 and TRBJ2-7; 9 bases agree with TRBD1. CDR1 MDHEN and CDR2 SYDVKM come from the germline V gene. CDR3 size: 17 residues. The junction had 11 bases not matched to a gene; V was cut back by 4 bases and J by 1 base.

The V call is TRBV27, the J call TRBJ1-6; D may be TRBD1 (5 bases). V was trimmed by 4 bases and J by 0 bases, leaving 13 bases between them. CDR1 is MNHEY and CDR2 is SMNVEV in the germline V gene (reference sequence). This CDR3 is 17 amino acids long. CDR3 nucleotides: TGTGCCAGCAGTTCCGCTCCAGGGCTCTCCTATAATTCACCCCTCCACTTT. Translating it yields CASSSAPGLSYNSPLHF.

CDR3 in amino acids: CSARGGRNEQFF. The CDR3 DNA sequence: TGCAGTGCTAGAGGAGGGCGGAATGAGCAGTTCTTC. The chain employs TRBV20-1 and TRBJ2-1, with D perhaps matching TRBD2 (5 bases). The CDR3 contains 12 residues. Trimming pared 1 base from V and 7 bases from J, leaving 8 bases between. Germline CDR1 is DFQATT and CDR2 is SNEGSKA (reference sequence).

This clonotype has a handful of counts. The V gene is TRBV7-9, the J gene TRBJ2-1; weak D call: TRBD2 (6 bases). CDR1 is SEHNR and CDR2 is FQNEAQ in the germline V gene (reference sequence). The CDR3 extends over 15 amino acids. Deletions cut 1 base from V and 6 bases from J, with 13 bases between. Here the CDR3 DNA reads TGTGCCAGCAGCTTAGGATCGGGAGCTGGCAATGAGCAGTTCTTC. Translation gives CASSLGSGAGNEQFF.

This rearrangement joins TRBV5-5 to TRBJ1-1; 7 bases line up with TRBD1. With 4 bases clipped from V and 5 bases from J, the junction kept 14 bases outside the gene matches. Germline V CDR1 and CDR2: SGHKS, YYEKEE (reference sequence). The CDR3 is made up of 16 amino acids. CDR3 sequence: CASSHHEGGRGTEAFF. In DNA form, the CDR3 reads TGTGCCAGCAGCCACCACGAGGGAGGCAGGGGGACTGAAGCTTTCTTT.

This clonotype has only a few counts. The genes are TRBV19 and TRBJ1-2; D is ambiguous. CDR1 and CDR2 from the germline V gene are LNHDA and SQIVND (reference sequence). This CDR3 contains 12 residues. Trimming cost V 3 bases and J 4 bases, with 6 bases left between them. Here the CDR3 DNA reads TGTGCCAGTAGTATGGAGGGCTATGGCTACACCTTC. Translation: CASSMEGYGYTF.

This clonotype was picked up a small number of times. V is TRBV7-6 and J is TRBJ1-1; TRBD1 agrees at 8 bases. This CDR3 has 13 amino acids. The germline V gene has CDR1 SGHVS and CDR2 FNYEAQ. The V gene end was trimmed by 1 base and the J gene end by 9 bases; junction bases not matched to a gene: 4. The CDR3 nucleotides are TGTGCCAGCAGCTTAGAGAGACAGGGGCAAGCTTTCTTT. Translation gives CASSLERQGQAFF.

The chain uses TRBV7-2 and TRBJ2-7, with D possibly being TRBD2 (7 bases). The CDR3 runs 15 residues. V dropped 2 bases and J dropped 7 bases, with 18 bases sitting between them. Germline V gene lookup returns CDR1 SGHTA and CDR2 FQGNSA. CDR3 nucleotides: TGTGCCAGCAGCTTAATGCTGGGGGGGCCGGGGGAGCAGTACTTC. Encoded protein: CASSLMLGGPGEQYF.

V and J are TRBV7-2 and TRBJ2-7; D remains unclear. CDR1 and CDR2 (germline): SGHTA, FQGNSA. The ends were cut back, 7 bases at V and 0 bases at J, with 13 bases in the middle. The CDR3 contains 14 residues. The CDR3 spells CASKTWPSSYEQYF. DNA for the CDR3: TGTGCCAGCAAAACCTGGCCCTCCTCCTACGAGCAGTACTTC.

The chain is built from TRBV6-2 or TRBV6-3 and TRBJ2-3; TRBD1 is a possible D gene (6 bases). V lost 10 bases, J lost 9 bases, and 17 bases lay in between. The CDR3 loop spans 12 amino acids. Germline-derived CDR1 and CDR2 are MNHEY and SVGEGT. The CDR3 sequence: CAIGPGAATQYF. The CDR3 coding sequence is TGTGCCATCGGACCAGGGGCTGCAACGCAGTATTTT.

This clonotype was seen more than once but under ten times. The chain combines TRBV10-3 with TRBJ2-1; 13 bases match TRBD2. Germline V gives CDR1 ENHRY, CDR2 SYGVKD. Trimming cost V 6 bases and J 9 bases; bases outside gene matches: 11. This CDR3 has 16 residues. The CDR3 region has the DNA TGTGCCATCAGCCCAGCAAGACTAGCGGGAGGTCGTGAGCAGTTCTTC. This codes for CAISPARLAGGREQFF.

The chain joins TRBV28 to TRBJ2-5; 9 positions agree with TRBD1. This CDR3 has 18 residues. CDR1 and CDR2 (germline): MDHEN, SYDVKM. V gave up 7 bases and J gave up 4 bases; unmatched junction bases: 19. This chain's CDR3 is CASTGATGGVLLLETQYF. CDR3 coding DNA: TGTGCCAGCACAGGGGCCACAGGGGGCGTCTTACTTCTAGAGACCCAGTACTTC.

Many counts were recorded for this clonotype. The rearrangement joins TRBV7-2 to TRBJ2-3, with D possibly matching TRBD2 (7 bases). Germline V gene lookup returns CDR1 SGHTA and CDR2 FQGNSA. The CDR3 sequence is 15 residues long. V lost 3 bases and J 5 bases, leaving 15 bases between the germline ends. The DNA for the CDR3 is TGTGCCAGCAGCTTGGGGGGGCTAGCGTTAGATACGCAGTATTTT. Translated: CASSLGGLALDTQYF.